This T cell receptor (beta chain) was found in a study of T cells in localized non-small cell lung cancer (dated by TCRdb to between 2020 and 2021). Context from the whole study: T cell repertoires of about 240 early-stage NSCLC patients were analyzed, with tumors being compared against uninvolved tumor-adjacent lungs. The cohort consisted of approximately 220 treatment-naive NSCLC patients whose localized lung tumors had been resected. A mean age of around 66 years was recorded for the NSCLC patients, of whom roughly 130 were male and some 99 were female. Broader findings and caveats from the paper: The highest T cell clonality was observed in uninvolved tumor-adjacent lung, where clonality exceeded that of tumor, suggesting that antigenic responses were more focused in uninvolved tumor-adjacent lung. Multi-region tumor sequencing was not performed, so intratumor heterogeneity could not be excluded. Since the design was exploratory, TCR variables were selected using unadjusted p-values with no false-discovery rate correction. A median of approximately 55 of the top 100 tumor clones were detected in paired uninvolved adjacent lung, and some 29 of these tumor clones were also found among the top 100 clones of the paired uninvolved adjacent lung. Higher blood T cell density associated with longer overall survival, while higher adjacent-lung clonality associated with shorter survival.

TCR beta CDR3 regions were sequenced from DNA using the immunoSEQ Assay. For the original study's pipeline: T cell density was computed as TCR beta template counts normalized to usable DNA estimated by amplifying housekeeping genes. Richness was estimated with the preseqR package, extrapolating to 400,000 templates for PBMC samples and 120,000 templates for tissue samples. Clonality was calculated as one minus Pielou's evenness. Differential abundance testing on productive amino-acid clonotypes, with a minimum total count of 5 and an alpha of 0.1, was used to identify tissue-enriched TCRs. The Jaccard Index and the Morisita Overlap Index were used to measure how much the repertoires overlapped between compartments. GLIPH grouped TCR beta CDR3s together with public tetramer-defined viral CDR3s, and a viral motif had to include at least three viral sequences and also show V-gene enrichment. TCRdb re-hosts the immuneACCESS table, in-frame sequences only. Its copies lack some clones; in the studies checked, an unresolved V gene accounts for under half of them, and the cause for the rest is not known. V and J calls plus clone size are reproduced from that table; the DNA served to infer D and trimming. Within this sample are under 55,000 clones, with around 82% of them counted one time only. Together, the top ten hold roughly 4.9% of the sample.

The germline V gene supplies CDR1 KGHSH and CDR2 LQKENI. V is clipped by 2 bases and J by 1 base, and the sequence between their germline boundaries is 11 bases long. The CDR3 covers 15 residues, taking in both the cysteine and the phenylalanine. The kept DNA is CDR3 alone, 45 bases in frame from the first base. At diagnosis, peripheral blood, uninvolved tumor-adjacent lung and tumor were collected and were preserved as a mix of fresh-frozen and FFPE material. For TCR repertoire profiling, blood samples were analyzed as peripheral blood mononuclear cells. This clone is considered medium-sized (0.01 to 0.1%). Its specific antigen is unknown. No quality values exist for individual bases; no much larger clone is one base distant.

The sequence was obtained from a woman aged 40 to 75 with stage II lung adenocarcinoma. Here the chain combines TRBV18 and TRBJ1-1; no D gene call is confident. Specimen: PBMCs, collected before any cancer treatment. The DNA sequence is given as TGTGCCAGCTCACCAGCGCGGGATTGGAACACTGAAGCTTTCTTT. Translation gives CASSPARDWNTEAFF. With the portions outside the CDR3 filled from the reference TRBV18 and TRBJ1-1 genes, the complete variable region becomes NAGVMQNPRHLVRRRGQEARLRCSPMKGHSHVYWYRQLPEEGLKFMVYLQKENIIDESGMPKERFSAEFPKEGPSILRIQQVVRGDSAAYFCASSPARDWNTEAFFGQGTRLTVV.